This TCR beta chain was profiled in a study of blood T cell repertoires in COVID-19. At the level of the study: Collection of acute and convalescent COVID-19 samples took place in the United States, Italy and Spain. PBMCs, B-cell-depleted T cells, or T cells were the source of the cDNA or gDNA that made up the material.

In the source study's methods: Estimation of nucleated cell counts relied on the amplification of reference gene primers. Only in-frame clones appear in the TCRdb table, and some are missing; sequencing was by immunoSEQ multiplex PCR. The V and J calls and clone size come from that table; D and trimming were worked out from the DNA. The sample yields about 52,000 clones, approximately 90% seen once. The germline gives CDR1 LNHNV, CDR2 YYDKDF (reference sequence). The V end lost 0 bases, the J end lost 2 bases, and 7 bases lay between the germline ends. The CDR3 has 14 residues. The specimen was peripheral blood. The TCR sequence derives from a man in his 70s with acute or convalescent COVID-19. The chain employs TRBV15 and TRBJ1-2; D not resolved. As DNA, the CDR3 is TGTGCCACCAGCAGAGAGCGGAGAAACTATGGCTACACCTTC. Protein sequence: CATSRERRNYGYTF.